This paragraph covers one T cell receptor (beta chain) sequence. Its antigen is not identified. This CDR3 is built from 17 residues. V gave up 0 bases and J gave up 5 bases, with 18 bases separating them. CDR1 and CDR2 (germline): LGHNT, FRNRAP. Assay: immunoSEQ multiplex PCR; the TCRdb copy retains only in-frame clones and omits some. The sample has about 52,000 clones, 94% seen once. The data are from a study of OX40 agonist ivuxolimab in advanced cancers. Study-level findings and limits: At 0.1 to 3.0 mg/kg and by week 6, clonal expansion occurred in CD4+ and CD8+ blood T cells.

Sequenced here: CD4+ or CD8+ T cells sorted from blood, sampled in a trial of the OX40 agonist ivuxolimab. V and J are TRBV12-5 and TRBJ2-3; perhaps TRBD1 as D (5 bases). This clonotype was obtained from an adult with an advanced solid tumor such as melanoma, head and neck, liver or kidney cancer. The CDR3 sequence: CASGLVYPRGGEDTQYF. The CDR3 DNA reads TGTGCTAGTGGTTTGGTATACCCTAGGGGTGGGGAAGATACGCAGTATTTT.